The present entry profiles one TCR beta chain with its context. Its antigen is not known. Sequenced by immunoSEQ multiplex PCR; TCRdb stores in-frame clones only, minus some. The sample has 18,000 or so clones, around three quarters seen once; the top ten hold about 8.1%. This entry is derived from a study of neoadjuvant nivolumab and ipilimumab in lung cancer. Study-level results: From pretherapy to surgery, tumor richness and clonality rose with dual therapy. Pathologic regression was not significantly tied to TCR clonality.

The CDR3 consists of 14 residues. The germline V and J ends were trimmed by 2 bases and 3 bases, with 11 bases remaining between them. The germline CDR1 and CDR2 sequences are MGHRA and YSYEKL. The sequence was collected from an adult with non-small cell lung cancer. Sequencing used tumor tissue, obtained after neoadjuvant nivolumab, alone or with ipilimumab, at or shortly before surgery. The V gene is TRBV4-1, the J gene TRBJ2-7; a weak D match, TRBD2 (6 bases). In nucleotides, the CDR3 is TGCGCCAGCAGCCAAACTACCGGGAGCTACGAGCAGTACTTC. Translating gives CASSQTTGSYEQYF.